This record concerns one T cell receptor (beta chain) sequence. Its antigen is not known. This specimen comes from a study of vaccination and CD4 T cells after COVID-19. As for the study in general: Each participant underwent a two-dose regimen of either the BNT162b2 or the mRNA-1273 vaccine. For post-vaccine samples, collection took place a median roughly 70 days after dose two, ranging from 14 to 241.

The Oncomine TCR Beta short-read assay was what sequenced the DNA obtained from cultured CD4+ T cells. TCRdb independently ran MiXCR on the PCR reads; one entry per CDR3 protein. The profile covers under 15,000 distinct CDR3 sequences, with around two fifths appearing a single time and about 10% taken by the ten largest. There are 15 residues in the CDR3. Germline loops: CDR1 SQVTM, CDR2 ANQGSEA. The germline V and J ends were trimmed by 6 bases and 2 bases, with 18 bases remaining between them. Treatment given: roughly ten-day PBMC culture with coronavirus spike peptide pools or control peptides (ViraFEST assay). It was with approximately 9.2 IU/ml IL-2 and roughly 9 ug/ml peptide pools that 1.5 million to 2.5 million PBMCs per well were cultured.

This sequence joins TRBV29-1 and TRBJ2-3, with D maybe TRBD2 (6 bases). The sample was CD4+ T cells from blood, cultured in vitro. The source is a human donor who had recovered from COVID-19. CDR3 bases: TGCAGCGTGGGCCCTTTGGGGAGGCCCACAGATACGCAGTATTTT. As protein: CSVGPLGRPTDTQYF.